The rows below give T cell receptor beta chains drawn from one sample of a study of cytomegalovirus exposure and HLA in healthy donors. TCRdb's copy holds only in-frame clones and misses some; the assay was immunoSEQ multiplex PCR. This repertoire shows tens of thousands of clones, 78% found once; its top ten account for roughly 9%. The sequencing sample was made of PBMCs. The source of these receptors is a woman in her 40s in good health and CMV-seropositive. Both conserved end residues are part of each CDR3. A D gene is named only where the DNA matches it firmly. Size tells how often a clone was seen (once, few, many) or the class of an expanded clone, and some rows leave it out.

v_call,clone_size,d_call,j_call,cdr3_nt,cdr3_aa
TRBV5-6,-,-,TRBJ1-1,TGTGCCAGCAGCTTGGACCTCGGGGTTCCCCACACTGAAGCTTTCTTT,CASSLDLGVPHTEAFF
TRBV20-1,-,-,TRBJ2-7,TGCAGTGCTAGGGCCCCCTCCGAGCAGTACTTC,CSARAPSEQYF
TRBV5-1,-,-,TRBJ2-1,TGCGCCAGCAGCTTAGGGGGGGGTGTCGACAATGAGCAGTTCTTC,CASSLGGGVDNEQFF
TRBV7-2,medium-sized,TRBD1,TRBJ1-3,TGTGCCAGCAGCTTGACAGGGGGAAGCTCTGGAAACACCATATATTTT,CASSLTGGSSGNTIYF
TRBV19,-,-,TRBJ1-5,TGTGCCAGTAGTGCGGATAGCAATCAGCCCCAGCATTTT,CASSADSNQPQHF
TRBV7-9,-,-,TRBJ1-1,TGTGCCAGCAGCCCCTCTATGAACACTGAAGCTTTCTTT,CASSPSMNTEAFF
TRBV6-5,-,-,TRBJ2-5,TGTGCCAGCAGCGGGTGGCTAGAAGAGACCCAGTACTTC,CASSGWLEETQYF
TRBV4-1,-,-,TRBJ2-6,TGCGCCAGCAGCCAAGATGGGCGTACTGGGGCCAACGTCCTGACTTTC,CASSQDGRTGANVLTF
TRBV28,-,-,TRBJ2-5,TGTGCCAGCAGTTTAATGCAGGGCTCCTACCAAGAGACCCAGTACTTC,CASSLMQGSYQETQYF
TRBV29-1,-,TRBD1,TRBJ2-2,TGCAGCGTAACAGGGGGTAGTGGATCCGGGGAGCTGTTTTTT,CSVTGGSGSGELFF
TRBV10-3,-,-,TRBJ1-5,TGTGCCATCAGTGACACGGAGAGCCAGCCCCAGCATTTT,CAISDTESQPQHF